This T cell receptor beta chain was sequenced for a study of T-cell memory formation after mild COVID-19. Constant-segment primers and 5'RACE yielded cDNA libraries for TCR alpha and TCR beta, each carrying sample barcodes and UMIs. TCRdb reprocessed the 5' RACE reads via MiXCR and lists one record per CDR3 protein. Among approximately 45,000 distinct CDR3 sequences listed, 6% to 7% were seen once. This clonotype was seen many times. The specimen was PBMCs or a T cell subset sorted from them (not recorded which). The TCR originated in an adult who had mild COVID-19 (a few samples of this study predate the infection). Cell type and time point are not known.

The DNA for the CDR3 is TGTGCCAGCAGCCGGGGGAACAGGGGGAGAGCTAACTATGGCTACACCTTC. Encoded protein: CASSRGNRGRANYGYTF. V usage is TRBV7-9 and J usage is TRBJ1-2; 8 bases map to TRBD1. Germline CDR1 reads SEHNR; CDR2 reads FQNEAQ (reference sequence). Trimming took 5 bases from V and 0 from J; bases not matched to a gene: 11. The CDR3 covers 17 residues.